These T cell receptor beta chains were read from a single sample in a study of blood T cell repertoires in COVID-19. TCRdb keeps only in-frame clones here, not all; method: immunoSEQ multiplex PCR. The sample lists about 280,000 clones; approximately 80% were seen once. The sequenced sample consisted of PBMCs or T cells enriched from blood (not recorded which). These receptors were obtained from a man aged 40-49 years who had been exposed to COVID-19. The CDR3 runs from the conserved cysteine through the conserved F or W. The D gene is left open where the match is weak. Size is stated for part of the rows, as once, few or many counts, or as a class when the clone is expanded.

>NA|TRBV6-2/TRBV6-3|NA|TRBJ1-2
CASSYTGSYGYTF
TGTGCCAGCAGTTATACAGGGTCCTATGGCTACACCTTC
>TRBD1|TRBV24-1|NA|TRBJ2-1
CATSERQGLGDNEQFF
TGTGCCACCAGTGAACGACAGGGCTTAGGGGACAATGAGCAGTTCTTC
>TRBD1|TRBV6-5|few|TRBJ1-2
CASSPRTGGRGGYTF
TGTGCCAGCAGTCCCCGGACAGGGGGCCGCGGGGGCTACACCTTC
>TRBD1|TRBV10-3|NA|TRBJ2-7
CAISVGGRRLEQYF
TGTGCCATCAGTGTAGGGGGCCGTCGTTTGGAGCAGTACTTC
>NA|TRBV7-9|NA|TRBJ1-2
CASSLPGENYGYTF
TGTGCCAGCAGCTTACCAGGGGAAAACTATGGCTACACCTTC
>NA|TRBV20-1|once|TRBJ1-2
CSASPPPGKGVYGYTF
TGCAGTGCTAGTCCGCCCCCTGGGAAGGGGGTCTATGGCTACACCTTC
>TRBD1|TRBV18|NA|TRBJ1-6
CASSPQDRPVWNSPLHF
TGTGCCAGCTCACCTCAGGACAGGCCGGTATGGAATTCACCCCTCCACTTT
>TRBD1|TRBV19|NA|TRBJ2-1
CASSNRVGGLSYNEQFF
TGTGCCAGTAGTAACCGCGTAGGGGGCCTCTCCTACAATGAGCAGTTCTTC
>NA|TRBV11-3|once|TRBJ1-3
CASSPVGSGNTIYF
TGTGCCAGCAGCCCCGTCGGCTCTGGAAACACCATATATTTT
>NA|TRBV5-4|NA|TRBJ2-5
CASSRTLRIKDQETQYF
TGTGCCAGCAGCCGCACATTGCGGATTAAGGACCAAGAGACCCAGTACTTC
>NA|TRBV24-1|NA|TRBJ1-1
CATSGAGAENAFF
TGTGCCACCAGTGGGGCGGGGGCGGAAAACGCTTTCTTT